The clone carrying this TCR beta chain was recorded a few times. Its antigen is not known. These data belong to a study of T cells in pancreatic ductal adenocarcinoma. Surgery without prior neoadjuvant therapy was the treatment of the selected pancreatic ductal adenocarcinoma patients. Overall study results and limits: The resected pancreatic cancer cohort was biased toward the minority with early-stage disease. Tumor-versus-blood clonality comparisons may be biased toward lower tumor diversity. Tumor and blood clonality did not differ significantly, about 0.11 versus 0.066. Compared with tumor, blood showed more total productive templates and around 8-fold more clonotypes.

Per the germline V gene, CDR1 is MNHNS and CDR2 is SASEGT. After removal of 2 bases from V and 6 bases from J, the junction contained 6 bases not matched to a gene. The CDR3 sequence is 15 residues long. Clones were sequenced by immunoSEQ multiplex PCR, and TCRdb holds only the in-frame ones, with some missing. The sample consists of roughly 100,000 clones, 90% to 95% of them appearing once. This sequence was found in a human donor with pancreatic ductal adenocarcinoma. This chain links TRBV6-1 with TRBJ2-4; 8 positions match TRBD1. Input material: PBMCs. The CDR3 here is CASSEYQGARNIQYF. For the CDR3, the DNA is TGTGCCAGCAGTGAATATCAGGGGGCGAGAAACATTCAGTACTTC.